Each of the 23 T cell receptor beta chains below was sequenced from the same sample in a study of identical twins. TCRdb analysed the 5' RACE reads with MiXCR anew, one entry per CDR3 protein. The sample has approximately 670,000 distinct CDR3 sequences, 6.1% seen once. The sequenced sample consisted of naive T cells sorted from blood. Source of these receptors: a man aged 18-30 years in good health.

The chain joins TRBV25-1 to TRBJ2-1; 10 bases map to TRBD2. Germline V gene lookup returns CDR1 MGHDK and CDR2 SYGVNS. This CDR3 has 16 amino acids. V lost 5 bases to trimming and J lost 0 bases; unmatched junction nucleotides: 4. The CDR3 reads CASSPLAGNSYNEQFF. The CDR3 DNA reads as TGTGCCAGCAGTCCACTAGCGGGGAACTCCTACAATGAGCAGTTCTTC.

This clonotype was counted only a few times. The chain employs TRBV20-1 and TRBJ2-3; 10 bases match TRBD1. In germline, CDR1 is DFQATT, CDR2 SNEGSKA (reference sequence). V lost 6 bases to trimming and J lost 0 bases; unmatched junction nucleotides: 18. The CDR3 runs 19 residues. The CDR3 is CSAPWSRQDRGYSTDTQYF. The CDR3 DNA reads TGCAGTGCCCCTTGGTCGCGGCAGGACAGGGGGTATAGCACAGATACGCAGTATTTT.

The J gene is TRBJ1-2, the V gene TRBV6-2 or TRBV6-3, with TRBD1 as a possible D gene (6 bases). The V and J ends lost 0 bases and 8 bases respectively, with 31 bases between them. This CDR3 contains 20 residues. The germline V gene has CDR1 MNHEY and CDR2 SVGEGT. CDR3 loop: CASSYSTFLPDSPSGGGYTF. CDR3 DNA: TGTGCCAGCAGTTACTCGACTTTTCTTCCGGACAGCCCTAGCGGGGGCGGCTACACCTTC.

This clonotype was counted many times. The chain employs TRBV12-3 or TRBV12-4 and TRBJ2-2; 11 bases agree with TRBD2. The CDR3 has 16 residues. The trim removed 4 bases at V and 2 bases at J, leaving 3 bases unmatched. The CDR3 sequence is CASSYGLAGNTGELFF. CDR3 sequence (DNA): TGTGCCAGCAGTTACGGACTAGCGGGTAACACCGGGGAGCTGTTTTTT.

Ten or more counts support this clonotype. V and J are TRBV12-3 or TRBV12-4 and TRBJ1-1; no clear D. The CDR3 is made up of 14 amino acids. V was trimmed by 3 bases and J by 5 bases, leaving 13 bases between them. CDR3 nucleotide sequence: TGTGCCAGCAGTTTGGGGATCCAACAGACTGAAGCTTTCTTT. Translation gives CASSLGIQQTEAFF.

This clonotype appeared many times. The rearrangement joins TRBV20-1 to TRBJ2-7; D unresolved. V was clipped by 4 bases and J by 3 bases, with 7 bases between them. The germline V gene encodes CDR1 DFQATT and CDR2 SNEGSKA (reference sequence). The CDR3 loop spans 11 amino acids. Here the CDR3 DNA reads TGCAGTGCTACTCTCAGCTACGAGCAGTACTTC. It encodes CSATLSYEQYF.

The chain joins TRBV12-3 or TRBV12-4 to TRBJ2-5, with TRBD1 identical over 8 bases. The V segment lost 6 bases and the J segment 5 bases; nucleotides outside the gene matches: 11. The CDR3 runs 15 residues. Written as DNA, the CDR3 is TGTGCCAGCAGCCACAGGGGGACCTCCTTGGAGACCCAGTACTTC. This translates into CASSHRGTSLETQYF.

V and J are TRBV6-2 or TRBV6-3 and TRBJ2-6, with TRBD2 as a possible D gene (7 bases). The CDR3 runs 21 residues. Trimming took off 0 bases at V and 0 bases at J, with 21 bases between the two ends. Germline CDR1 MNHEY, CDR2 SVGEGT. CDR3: CASSYSNGEGETFSGANVLTF. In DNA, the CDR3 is TGTGCCAGCAGTTACTCGAACGGGGAGGGGGAGACCTTCTCTGGGGCCAACGTCCTGACTTTC.

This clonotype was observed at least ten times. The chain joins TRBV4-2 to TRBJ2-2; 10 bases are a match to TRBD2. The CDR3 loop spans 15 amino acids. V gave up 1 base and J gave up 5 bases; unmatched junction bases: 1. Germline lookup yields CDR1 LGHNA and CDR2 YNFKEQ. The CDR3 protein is CASSQGSGRTGELFF. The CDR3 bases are TGTGCCAGCAGCCAAGGTAGCGGGAGGACCGGGGAGCTGTTTTTT.

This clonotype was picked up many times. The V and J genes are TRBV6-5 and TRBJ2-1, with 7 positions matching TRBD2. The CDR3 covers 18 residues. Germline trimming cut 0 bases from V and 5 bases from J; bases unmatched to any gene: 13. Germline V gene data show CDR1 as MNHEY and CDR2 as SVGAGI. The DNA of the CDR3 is TGTGCCAGCAGTTACTCGAGCGGGATTCTCAGCATCAACAATGAGCAGTTCTTC. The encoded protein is CASSYSSGILSINNEQFF.

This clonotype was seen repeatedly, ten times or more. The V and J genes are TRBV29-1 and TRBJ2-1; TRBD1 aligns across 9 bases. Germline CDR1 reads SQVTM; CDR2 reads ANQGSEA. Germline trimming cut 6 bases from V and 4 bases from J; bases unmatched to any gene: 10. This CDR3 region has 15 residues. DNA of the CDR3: TGCAGCGTGGGAACCGGGACAGGGACATACAATGAGCAGTTCTTC. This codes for CSVGTGTGTYNEQFF.

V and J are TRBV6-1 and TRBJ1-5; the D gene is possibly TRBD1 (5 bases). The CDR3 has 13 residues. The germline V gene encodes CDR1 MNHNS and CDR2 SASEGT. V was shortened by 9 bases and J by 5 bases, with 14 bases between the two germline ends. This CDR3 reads CASYNQGYQPQHF. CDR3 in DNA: TGTGCCAGTTACAACCAGGGTTATCAGCCCCAGCATTTT.

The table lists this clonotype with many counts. The CDR3 DNA reads as TGTGCCATCAGCCGGGACAGGGGATACAATGAGCAGTTCTTC. Translation gives CAISRDRGYNEQFF. The V and J genes are TRBV10-3 and TRBJ2-1, with 10 bases identical to TRBD1. Germline values: CDR1 ENHRY, CDR2 SYGVKD. This CDR3 spans 14 amino acids. Trimming took 6 bases from V and 4 from J; bases not matched to a gene: 3.

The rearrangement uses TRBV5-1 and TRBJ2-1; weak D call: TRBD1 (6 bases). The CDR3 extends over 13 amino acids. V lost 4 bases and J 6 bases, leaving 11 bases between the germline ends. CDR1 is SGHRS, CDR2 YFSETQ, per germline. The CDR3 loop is CASSPPGANEQFF. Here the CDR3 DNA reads TGCGCCAGCAGCCCCCCAGGGGCCAATGAGCAGTTCTTC.

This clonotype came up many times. The CDR3 sequence: CSVLAGAEAFF. Here the CDR3 DNA reads TGCAGCGTCTTAGCCGGGGCTGAAGCTTTCTTT. J is TRBJ1-1 and V is TRBV29-1; D is unclear. The V gene lost 6 bases and the J gene lost 6 bases, with 11 bases spanning the gap. The germline CDR1 and CDR2 sequences are SQVTM and ANQGSEA. The CDR3 contains 11 residues. Using reference TRBV29-1 and TRBJ1-1 for the parts outside the CDR3, the full variable domain is SAVISQKPSRDICQRGTSLTIQCQVDSQVTMMFWYRQQPGQSLTLIATANQGSEATYESGFVIDKFPISRPNLTFSTLTVSNMSPEDSSIYLCSVLAGAEAFFGQGTRLTVV.

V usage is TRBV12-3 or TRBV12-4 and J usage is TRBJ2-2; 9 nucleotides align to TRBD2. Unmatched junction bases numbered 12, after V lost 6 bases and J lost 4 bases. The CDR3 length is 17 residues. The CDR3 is CASSPLGGRAGTGELFF. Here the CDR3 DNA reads TGTGCCAGCAGCCCACTGGGCGGGAGGGCAGGCACCGGGGAGCTGTTTTTT.

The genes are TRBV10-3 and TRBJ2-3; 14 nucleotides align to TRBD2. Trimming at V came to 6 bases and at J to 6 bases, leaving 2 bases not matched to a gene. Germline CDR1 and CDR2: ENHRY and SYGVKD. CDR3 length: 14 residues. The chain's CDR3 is CAIRGLAGADTQYF. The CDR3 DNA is TGTGCCATCAGGGGACTAGCGGGAGCCGATACGCAGTATTTT.

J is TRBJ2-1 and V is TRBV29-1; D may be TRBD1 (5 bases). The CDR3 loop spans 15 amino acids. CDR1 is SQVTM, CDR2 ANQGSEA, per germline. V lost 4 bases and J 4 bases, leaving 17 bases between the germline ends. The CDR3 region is CSVAHGGQGYNEQFF. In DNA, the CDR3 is TGCAGCGTTGCCCACGGCGGACAAGGGTACAATGAGCAGTTCTTC.

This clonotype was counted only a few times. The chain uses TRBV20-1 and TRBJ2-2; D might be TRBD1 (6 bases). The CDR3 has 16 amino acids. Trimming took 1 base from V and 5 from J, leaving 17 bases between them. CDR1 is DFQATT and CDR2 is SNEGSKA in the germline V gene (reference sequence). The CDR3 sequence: CSARGTDLIRTGELFF. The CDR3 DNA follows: TGCAGTGCTAGAGGGACAGATCTTATCCGGACCGGGGAGCTGTTTTTT.

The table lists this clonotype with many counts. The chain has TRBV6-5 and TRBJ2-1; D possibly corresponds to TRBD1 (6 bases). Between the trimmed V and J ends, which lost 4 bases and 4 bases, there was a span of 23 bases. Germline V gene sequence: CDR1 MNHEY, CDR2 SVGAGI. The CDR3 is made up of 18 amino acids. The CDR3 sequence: CASSSRVTGFEEYNEQFF. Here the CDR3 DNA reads TGTGCCAGCAGTTCCCGCGTCACAGGGTTTGAAGAATACAATGAGCAGTTCTTC.

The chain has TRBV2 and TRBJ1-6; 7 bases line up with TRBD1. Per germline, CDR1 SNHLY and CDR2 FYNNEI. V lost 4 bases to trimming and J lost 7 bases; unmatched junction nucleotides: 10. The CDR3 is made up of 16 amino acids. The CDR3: CASSGSLGTANSPLHF. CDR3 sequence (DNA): TGTGCCAGCAGTGGGAGTCTCGGGACAGCGAATTCACCCCTCCACTTT.

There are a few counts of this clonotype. CDR3 region: CASSRPGAANEKLFF. CDR3 DNA sequence: TGTGCCAGCAGCCGACCTGGGGCAGCTAATGAAAAACTGTTTTTT. The chain recombines TRBV28 with TRBJ1-4, with D maybe TRBD1 (5 bases). Germline-derived CDR1 and CDR2 are MDHEN and SYDVKM. V lost 6 bases to trimming and J lost 3 bases, with 14 bases between them. This CDR3 region has 15 residues.

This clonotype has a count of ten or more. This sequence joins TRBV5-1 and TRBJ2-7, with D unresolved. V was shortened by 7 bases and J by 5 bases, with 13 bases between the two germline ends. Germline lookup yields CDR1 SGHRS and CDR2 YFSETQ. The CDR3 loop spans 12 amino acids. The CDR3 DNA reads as TGCGCCAGCGGTCTTGGTGCCAACGAGCAGTACTTC. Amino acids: CASGLGANEQYF.